The next 28 T cell receptor beta chains were all read from a single sample in a study of cytomegalovirus exposure and HLA in healthy donors. PCR involved 60 Vbeta and 13 Jbeta primers. Clones were read by immunoSEQ multiplex PCR, and TCRdb kept only the in-frame ones, dropping some. This table has 110,000 or so clones, under 90% appearing once. Source material: PBMCs. The source is a woman aged 18 to 35 in good health and CMV-seronegative.

The chain links TRBV19 to TRBJ1-5, with TRBD1 matching over 8 bases. Germline V lookup: CDR1 LNHDA, CDR2 SQIVND (reference sequence). Trimming removed 3 bases from V and 7 bases from J; junction bases left unmatched: 8. This CDR3 comprises 15 residues. CDR3 nucleotides: TGTGCCAGTAGTATTGAGGCAGGGGGCGACCAGCCCCAGCATTTT. Translating gives CASSIEAGGDQPQHF.

CDR3 in amino acids: CASSQGGLAGDNEQFF. The CDR3 coding sequence is TGCGCCAGCAGCCAAGGGGGACTAGCGGGAGATAATGAGCAGTTCTTC. This chain links TRBV4-1 with TRBJ2-1; TRBD2 matches at 14 bases. The V and J ends lost 1 base and 7 bases, in that order; junction bases with no gene match: 3. Germline CDR1 reads MGHRA; CDR2 reads YSYEKL. CDR3 size: 16 residues.

The V gene is TRBV20-1, the J gene TRBJ1-4; D unclear. Trimming pared 2 bases from V and 5 bases from J, leaving 3 bases between. The CDR3 covers 11 residues. The V gene's germline CDR1 is DFQATT and CDR2 SNEGSKA (reference sequence). CDR3 protein: CSARQNEKLFF. DNA of the CDR3: TGCAGTGCTAGACAGAATGAAAAACTGTTTTTT.

This clone was recorded only once. V gene TRBV28 combines with J gene TRBJ1-5; 10 bases agree with TRBD1. The CDR3 length is 17 residues. In germline, CDR1 is MDHEN, CDR2 SYDVKM. After removal of 4 bases from V and 0 bases from J, the junction contained 6 bases not matched to a gene. The CDR3 coding sequence is TGTGCCAGCAGTTGGGACAGGGGAGGTAGTAGCAATCAGCCCCAGCATTTT. Translation gives CASSWDRGGSSNQPQHF.

This chain links TRBV19 with TRBJ2-2, with D possibly matching TRBD2 (5 bases). This CDR3 contains 13 residues. Germline CDR1 LNHDA, CDR2 SQIVND (reference sequence). V shed 4 bases and J shed 5 bases, with 8 bases lying between them. CDR3 residues: CASSKRGTGELFF. CDR3 sequence (DNA): TGTGCCAGTAGTAAGCGAGGGACCGGGGAGCTGTTTTTT. The full variable domain, with the rest looked up from reference TRBV19 and TRBJ2-2, is DGGITQSPKYLFRKEGQNVTLSCEQNLNHDAMYWYRQDPGQGLRLIYYSQIVNDFQKGDIAEGYSVSREKKESFPLTVTSAQKNPTAFYLCASSKRGTGELFFGEGSRLTVL.

J is TRBJ2-7 and V is TRBV7-8, with 10 bases matching TRBD2. With V trimmed by 5 bases and J by 4 bases, 11 bases remained unmatched. CDR1 SGHVS and CDR2 FQNEAQ come from the germline V gene. This CDR3 contains 16 residues. CDR3 in amino acids: CASSDPPSGSTYEQYF. CDR3 coding DNA: TGTGCCAGCAGCGACCCACCTAGCGGGAGTACTTACGAGCAGTACTTC.

V usage is TRBV7-8 and J usage is TRBJ2-1; 11 bases fit TRBD2. The V and J ends lost 6 bases and 6 bases, in that order; junction bases with no gene match: 16. CDR1 is SGHVS and CDR2 is FQNEAQ in the germline V gene. CDR3 length: 18 residues. The CDR3 sequence is CASSPRGASGGWANEQFF. The CDR3 DNA reads TGTGCCAGCAGTCCTCGGGGGGCTAGCGGGGGGTGGGCCAATGAGCAGTTCTTC.

The chain recombines TRBV15 with TRBJ2-7, with unresolved D. The CDR3 runs to 13 residues. CDR1 is LNHNV, CDR2 YYDKDF, per germline (reference sequence). The ends were cut back, 0 bases at V and 2 bases at J, with 5 bases in the middle. CDR3 nucleotide sequence: TGTGCCACCAGCAGAGATCCAACCTACGAGCAGTACTTC. As protein: CATSRDPTYEQYF. The variable domain in full, with the rest retrieved from reference TRBV15 and TRBJ2-7, is DAMVIQNPRYQVTQFGKPVTLSCSQTLNHNVMYWYQQKSSQAPKLLFHYYDKDFNNEADTPDNFQSRRPNTSFCFLDIRSPGLGDTAMYLCATSRDPTYEQYFGPGTRLTVT.

The chain is built from TRBV11-3 and TRBJ2-2; 8 bases agree with TRBD2. Germline assignment: CDR1 SGHNT and CDR2 YENEEA. The CDR3 spans 17 residues. After removal of 3 bases from V and 3 bases from J, the junction contained 9 bases not matched to a gene. The CDR3 region has the DNA TGTGCCAGCAGCTTTCCGGGGGCAGCGGGAGACACCGGGGAGCTGTTTTTT. It translates to CASSFPGAAGDTGELFF.

This chain links TRBV6-5 with TRBJ2-7, with 7 bases fitting TRBD2. The CDR3 covers 14 residues. Looked up from germline, CDR1 is MNHEY and CDR2 is SVGAGI. J was trimmed by 1 base and V by 6 bases; bases with no gene match: 6. CDR3 coding DNA: TGTGCCAGCAGGGGAAGGGAGGGTTCCTACGAGCAGTACTTC. This sequence encodes CASRGREGSYEQYF.

V and J are TRBV7-2 and TRBJ1-2; D might be TRBD1 (5 bases). The CDR3 covers 14 residues. Trimming took 3 bases from V and 7 from J, leaving 15 bases between them. Germline V CDR1 and CDR2: SGHTA, FQGNSA. Here the CDR3 reads CASSFSSGDPGYTF. CDR3 DNA sequence: TGTGCCAGCAGCTTCTCGTCGGGGGACCCTGGCTACACCTTC.

This sequence joins TRBV7-2 and TRBJ1-1; the D is unclear. V shed 5 bases and J shed 2 bases, with 6 bases lying between them. This CDR3 has 12 amino acids. Germline values: CDR1 SGHTA, CDR2 FQGNSA. The CDR3 DNA sequence: TGTGCCAGCAGCCGCAGTAACACTGAAGCTTTCTTT. This sequence encodes CASSRSNTEAFF.

The chain joins TRBV9 to TRBJ1-1; D uncertain. This CDR3 is 13 amino acids long. Trimming stripped 4 bases from V and 8 bases from J, with 15 bases between. The germline V gene encodes CDR1 SGDLS and CDR2 YYNGEE. DNA for the CDR3: TGTGCCAGCAGCCCACCAGAGCGGGTAGAAGCTTTCTTT. Protein: CASSPPERVEAFF.

This clone is classed as large. The CDR3, as DNA: TGTGCCAGCAGTCCCGGCCCGCAGGGTACGGAGGCTTTCTTT. It codes for CASSPGPQGTEAFF. V gene TRBV27 combines with J gene TRBJ1-1, with D maybe TRBD1 (5 bases). CDR3 size: 14 residues. Germline assignment: CDR1 MNHEY and CDR2 SMNVEV (reference sequence). With 5 bases removed from V and 11 bases from J, the gap between germline ends came to 21 bases.

The chain uses TRBV10-3 and TRBJ1-1; D not certain. Germline values: CDR1 ENHRY, CDR2 SYGVKD. CDR3 length equals 12 residues. V was cut by 6 bases and J by 6 bases, with 11 bases left in between. CDR3 sequence (DNA): TGTGCCATCAGATCTTCACGCGCTGAAGCTTTCTTT. Its protein is CAIRSSRAEAFF.

The V call is TRBV5-1, the J call TRBJ2-1; TRBD1 matches 9 bases. The CDR3 is 14 residues long. V was pared by 4 bases and J by 6 bases, with 5 bases of the junction left unmatched. Germline V gives CDR1 SGHRS, CDR2 YFSETQ. The CDR3 sequence is CASSLDRGGNEQFF. Here the CDR3 DNA reads TGCGCCAGCAGCCTGGACAGGGGAGGCAATGAGCAGTTCTTC.

V gene TRBV14 combines with J gene TRBJ1-1, with no clear D. V was shortened by 4 bases and J by 1 base, with 7 bases between the two germline ends. This CDR3 is 13 amino acids long. Germline-derived CDR1 and CDR2 are SGHDN and FVKESK. The CDR3 DNA reads as TGTGCCAGCAGCCCCGGGAGGAACACTGAAGCTTTCTTT. Translating gives CASSPGRNTEAFF.

As regards this clone: One junction end disagrees with the germline gene, perhaps due to a read error. The chain couples TRBV7-9 to TRBJ1-2; perhaps TRBD1 as D (6 bases). The CDR3 length is 12 residues. Germline V CDR1 and CDR2: SEHNR, FQNEAQ (reference sequence). The CDR3: CSSSLGGGGYTF. CDR3 nucleotide sequence: TGTTCCAGCAGCTTAGGGGGGGGCGGCTACACCTTC.

The rearrangement links TRBV14 to TRBJ1-1; 8 bases match TRBD1. V dropped 5 bases and J dropped 5; count of bases not matched to a gene: 10. CDR1 and CDR2 (germline): SGHDN, FVKESK. The CDR3 extends over 15 amino acids. CDR3 sequence (DNA): TGTGCCAGCAGCTCCCGGACAGGGAAGAGGACTGAAGCTTTCTTT. Translation gives CASSSRTGKRTEAFF.

The chain has TRBV6-5 and TRBJ1-4; D possibly corresponds to TRBD1 (5 bases). The ends were cut back, 2 bases at V and 2 bases at J, with 12 bases in the middle. Germline CDR1 and CDR2: MNHEY and SVGAGI. This CDR3 has 16 amino acids. CDR3: CASSYGGVGTNEKLFF. The CDR3 DNA follows: TGTGCCAGCAGTTACGGAGGGGTAGGCACTAATGAAAAACTGTTTTTT.

The chain uses TRBV5-1 and TRBJ2-1; D might be TRBD1 (6 bases). Germline CDR1 is SGHRS and CDR2 is YFSETQ. This CDR3 comprises 13 residues. With 4 bases removed from V and 7 bases from J, the gap between germline ends came to 12 bases. The CDR3 DNA is TGCGCCAGCAGCCCGGGACAAGGGAATGAGCAGTTCTTC. It is translated as CASSPGQGNEQFF.

The rearrangement links TRBV7-9 to TRBJ2-1; a possible D gene is TRBD2 (6 bases). The CDR3 loop spans 12 amino acids. The V end was cut by 5 bases, the J end by 10 bases, with 12 bases between. Germline values: CDR1 SEHNR, CDR2 FQNEAQ (reference sequence). CDR3 region: CASSPRAGEQFF. The DNA of the CDR3 is TGTGCCAGCAGCCCTAGGGCGGGGGAGCAGTTCTTC.

The DNA for the CDR3 is TGTGCCAGCAGCGTAGACGGGACAGGCAATCAGCCCCAGCATTTT. Encoded protein: CASSVDGTGNQPQHF. The chain uses TRBV9 and TRBJ1-5; TRBD1 agrees at 7 bases. The CDR3 length is 15 residues. V lost 0 bases, J lost 2 bases, and 2 bases stayed unmatched. Germline loops: CDR1 SGDLS, CDR2 YYNGEE.

This chain joins TRBV28 and TRBJ1-5; D ambiguous. The CDR3 has 14 amino acids. Germline CDR1 MDHEN, CDR2 SYDVKM. With 7 bases removed from V and 1 base from J, the gap between germline ends came to 11 bases. CDR3 loop: CASTRRSSNQPQHF. The CDR3 nucleotides read TGTGCCAGCACCCGACGGAGCAGCAATCAGCCCCAGCATTTT.

The CDR3 reads CASSRASGRGSNEQFF. The CDR3 nucleotides read TGTGCCAGTAGTAGGGCTAGCGGGAGAGGGTCGAATGAGCAGTTCTTC. The chain joins TRBV19 to TRBJ2-1, with 10 bases aligning to TRBD2. The length of the CDR3 is 16 residues. V dropped 4 bases and J dropped 7; count of bases not matched to a gene: 10. CDR1 and CDR2 from the germline V gene are LNHDA and SQIVND (reference sequence). Based on the CDR3 plus reference TRBV19 and TRBJ2-1, the full variable domain is DGGITQSPKYLFRKEGQNVTLSCEQNLNHDAMYWYRQDPGQGLRLIYYSQIVNDFQKGDIAEGYSVSREKKESFPLTVTSAQKNPTAFYLCASSRASGRGSNEQFFGPGTRLTVL.

This clone turned up a few times. This chain links TRBV7-9 with TRBJ1-4; D gene ambiguous. Germline CDR1 SEHNR, CDR2 FQNEAQ (reference sequence). The CDR3 covers 13 residues. Trimming took off 0 bases at V and 10 bases at J, with 9 bases between the two ends. The CDR3: CASSLAPGGKLFF. The CDR3, as DNA: TGTGCCAGCAGCTTAGCCCCCGGAGGAAAACTGTTTTTT. Using reference TRBV7-9 and TRBJ1-4 for the parts outside the CDR3, the full variable domain is DTGVSQNPRHKITKRGQNVTFRCDPISEHNRLYWYRQTLGQGPEFLTYFQNEAQLEKSRLLSDRFSAERPKGSFSTLEIQRTEQGDSAMYLCASSLAPGGKLFFGSGTQLSVL.

The table lists this clone with a count of one. The chain employs TRBV5-1 and TRBJ1-2; the D is unclear. V was pared by 1 base and J by 2 bases, with 12 bases between. From germline, CDR1 is SGHRS and CDR2 YFSETQ. This CDR3 spans 15 amino acids. The CDR3 nucleotides are TGCGCCAGCAGCTTGATGTCGGTAAACAACTATGGCTACACCTTC. This encodes CASSLMSVNNYGYTF.

The chain carries TRBV30 and TRBJ1-1; no clear D gene. With 8 bases removed from V and 3 bases from J, the gap between germline ends came to 10 bases. CDR1 is GTSNPN and CDR2 is SVGIG in the germline V gene (reference sequence). This CDR3 spans 11 amino acids. This CDR3 is CAGERDTEAFF. In nucleotides, the CDR3 is TGTGCCGGAGAGCGGGACACTGAAGCTTTCTTT. Full variable domain (outside the CDR3, taken from reference TRBV30 and TRBJ1-1): SQTIHQWPATLVQPVGSPLSLECTVEGTSNPNLYWYRQAAGRGLQLLFYSVGIGQISSEVPQNLSASRPQDRQFILSSKKLLLSDSGFYLCAGERDTEAFFGQGTRLTVV.